This T cell receptor beta chain comes out of a study of beta chain features in type 1 diabetes. Study-wide points: The study left unresolved whether HLA type influences TCRB rearrangement.

This clone was detected only a few times. Its specificity is not known. The V segment lost 3 bases and the J segment 2 bases; nucleotides outside the gene matches: 7. The germline V gene encodes CDR1 SGHVS and CDR2 FQNEAQ. The CDR3 contains 16 residues. The whole isolated RNA underwent reverse transcription, so sequencing captured expressed TCRB transcripts. Some clones are missing from TCRdb's copy, which holds only in-frame ones; the method was immunoSEQ multiplex PCR. Of 300,000 to 350,000 clones in the sample, about 20% were seen once. Material: naive CD4+ T cells from blood. This clonotype was obtained from a woman between 18 and 29 years old in good health. The chain links TRBV7-8 to TRBJ2-3, with TRBD1 matching over 8 bases. CDR3 loop: CASSFLDRANTDTQYF. The CDR3 coding sequence is TGTGCCAGCAGCTTCTTGGACAGGGCCAACACAGATACGCAGTATTTT.